Listed below are T cell receptor beta chains from one sample, sequenced in a study of T cell repertoires in cytomegalovirus infection. TCRdb analysed the reads with MiXCR anew, one entry per CDR3 protein. The data contain 450,000 to 600,000 distinct CDR3 sequences, around 11% of them seen just once; the ten biggest clones take up roughly 10%. The material sequenced was PBMCs. These TCRs come from a human donor in good health (CMV status not recorded). Some clones in this sample may be carry-over from other donors' samples. The CDR3 runs from the conserved cysteine through the conserved F or W. Each record gives: D gene, V gene, J gene, clone size, CDR3 DNA, CDR3 protein. D genes are given only for firm matches. The listing skips clone size in some rows; elsewhere it reads once, few, many or a size class.

d_call: .
v_call: TRBV7-2
j_call: TRBJ2-1
clone_size: many
cdr3_nt: TGTGCCAGCAGCCTCCGAACGGGAGTGGCATTCTTC
cdr3_aa: CASSLRTGVAFF

d_call: .
v_call: TRBV5-5
j_call: TRBJ2-3
clone_size: few
cdr3_nt: TGTGCCAGCAGCCCAGATCCGGACCCTGGAGATACGCAGTATTTT
cdr3_aa: CASSPDPDPGDTQYF

d_call: .
v_call: TRBV29-1
j_call: TRBJ2-2
clone_size: few
cdr3_nt: TGCAGCGTTGTCTTTTTGGGTACCGGGGAGCTGTTTTTT
cdr3_aa: CSVVFLGTGELFF

d_call: TRBD1
v_call: TRBV5-1
j_call: TRBJ2-3
clone_size: .
cdr3_nt: TGCGCCAGCAGCTTGGGACAGGGGGAAGATACGCAGTATTTT
cdr3_aa: CASSLGQGEDTQYF

d_call: TRBD1
v_call: TRBV6-5
j_call: TRBJ2-6
clone_size: many
cdr3_nt: TGTGCCAGCAGTTTAGGGGGCGTGATCTCTGGGGCCAACGTCCTGACTTTC
cdr3_aa: CASSLGGVISGANVLTF

d_call: .
v_call: TRBV6-1
j_call: TRBJ1-4
clone_size: many
cdr3_nt: TGTGCCAGCAGTGAAGTGTTCGACTCTAATGAAAAACTGTTTTTT
cdr3_aa: CASSEVFDSNEKLFF

d_call: TRBD2
v_call: TRBV4-2
j_call: TRBJ2-2
clone_size: many
cdr3_nt: TGTGCCAGCAGCCAAGACTCTAGCGGGGGGAACACCGGGGAGCTGTTTTTT
cdr3_aa: CASSQDSSGGNTGELFF

d_call: .
v_call: TRBV4-1
j_call: TRBJ2-2
clone_size: many
cdr3_nt: TGCGCCAGCTCCCTAGGGAGGACCCACACCGGGGAGCTGTTTTTT
cdr3_aa: CASSLGRTHTGELFF

d_call: .
v_call: TRBV27
j_call: TRBJ2-5
clone_size: .
cdr3_nt: TGTGCCAGCAGTCCACCGGGACGGGCGTACCAAGAGACCCAGTACTTC
cdr3_aa: CASSPPGRAYQETQYF

d_call: .
v_call: TRBV6-2/TRBV6-3
j_call: TRBJ1-1
clone_size: few
cdr3_nt: TGTGCCAGCGGGAATAGTAACACTGAAGCTTTCTTT
cdr3_aa: CASGNSNTEAFF

d_call: .
v_call: TRBV6-1
j_call: TRBJ1-2
clone_size: many
cdr3_nt: TGTGCCAGCAGTGGGGAGTGGAGAACGAACTATGGCTACACCTTC
cdr3_aa: CASSGEWRTNYGYTF

d_call: TRBD1
v_call: TRBV28
j_call: TRBJ2-7
clone_size: many
cdr3_nt: TGTGCCATCCAGGACAGGGGGCCCGCCTACGAGCAGTACTTC
cdr3_aa: CAIQDRGPAYEQYF

d_call: .
v_call: TRBV7-2
j_call: TRBJ2-1
clone_size: many
cdr3_nt: TGTGCCAGCAGCTTAGAAGGTCTACTGCAGTTCTTC
cdr3_aa: CASSLEGLLQFF

d_call: .
v_call: TRBV19
j_call: TRBJ2-5
clone_size: .
cdr3_nt: TGTGCCAGTAGTCCTCAGAACAGCCTCCAAGAGACCCAGTACTTC
cdr3_aa: CASSPQNSLQETQYF

d_call: .
v_call: TRBV7-2
j_call: TRBJ1-4
clone_size: many
cdr3_nt: TGTGCCAGCAGCTTAGATGGCCGCAGGGAAGAAAAACTGTTTTTT
cdr3_aa: CASSLDGRREEKLFF

d_call: .
v_call: TRBV18
j_call: TRBJ1-4
clone_size: .
cdr3_nt: TGTGCCAGCTCACCACGCGCAGGTTATAATGAAAAACTGTTTTTT
cdr3_aa: CASSPRAGYNEKLFF

d_call: .
v_call: TRBV19
j_call: TRBJ2-7
clone_size: many
cdr3_nt: TGTGCCAGTAGTATTCAGGCAGGCGACTACGAGCAGTACTTC
cdr3_aa: CASSIQAGDYEQYF

d_call: .
v_call: TRBV12-5
j_call: TRBJ2-1
clone_size: many
cdr3_nt: TGTGCTAGTGCTCTTGAGCCGAATAACAGGGATGAGCAGTTCTTC
cdr3_aa: CASALEPNNRDEQFF

d_call: .
v_call: TRBV11-2
j_call: TRBJ1-3
clone_size: many
cdr3_nt: TGTGCCAGCAGCTTAGATCCGGCGGCAAGGTCTGGAAACACCATATATTTT
cdr3_aa: CASSLDPAARSGNTIYF

d_call: .
v_call: TRBV15
j_call: TRBJ2-6
clone_size: .
cdr3_nt: TGTGCCACCAGCAGAGATAGGCGGGTTTCTGGGGCCAACGTCCTGACTTTC
cdr3_aa: CATSRDRRVSGANVLTF

d_call: .
v_call: TRBV12-3/TRBV12-4
j_call: TRBJ1-6
clone_size: few
cdr3_nt: TGTGCCAGCAGTTACAGGAATAATTCACCCCTCCACTTT
cdr3_aa: CASSYRNNSPLHF

d_call: .
v_call: TRBV4-2
j_call: TRBJ2-1
clone_size: .
cdr3_nt: TGTGCCAGCAGCCAAGATCCGGCCCGGCAGGGGTATCGTGGTGAGCAGTTCTTC
cdr3_aa: CASSQDPARQGYRGEQFF

d_call: TRBD1
v_call: TRBV12-3/TRBV12-4
j_call: TRBJ2-7
clone_size: .
cdr3_nt: TGTGCCAGCACCCTTTTCACCTCCGGGACAGCGAAGTACTTC
cdr3_aa: CASTLFTSGTAKYF

d_call: TRBD1
v_call: TRBV12-3/TRBV12-4
j_call: TRBJ2-2
clone_size: many
cdr3_nt: TGTGCCAGCACCCTGGACAGGGGTGAAACCGGGGAGCTGTTTTTT
cdr3_aa: CASTLDRGETGELFF

d_call: .
v_call: TRBV7-2
j_call: TRBJ1-1
clone_size: .
cdr3_nt: TGTGCCAGCAGCTCCCGGGGGACACTGGACGCTGAAGCTTTCTTT
cdr3_aa: CASSSRGTLDAEAFF

d_call: .
v_call: TRBV25-1
j_call: TRBJ2-1
clone_size: many
cdr3_nt: TGTGCCGCTAGCTCCTACAATGAGCAGTTCTTC
cdr3_aa: CAASSYNEQFF

d_call: TRBD1
v_call: TRBV28
j_call: TRBJ2-5
clone_size: many
cdr3_nt: TGTGCCAGCAGTCCTCGGGACAGCAAAGAGACCCAGTACTTC
cdr3_aa: CASSPRDSKETQYF

d_call: .
v_call: TRBV12-3/TRBV12-4
j_call: TRBJ1-1
clone_size: many
cdr3_nt: TGTGCCAGCAGTTTACCCAGTTGGAAGCGCCAGAACACTGAAGCTTTCTTT
cdr3_aa: CASSLPSWKRQNTEAFF

d_call: TRBD1
v_call: TRBV7-9
j_call: TRBJ1-2
clone_size: many
cdr3_nt: TGTGCCAGCAGCTCGCGGGACAGAGCTAACTATGGCTACACCTTC
cdr3_aa: CASSSRDRANYGYTF

d_call: .
v_call: TRBV19
j_call: TRBJ1-1
clone_size: .
cdr3_nt: TGTGCCAGTAGTATATCCGGGTCTACTGAAGCTTTCTTT
cdr3_aa: CASSISGSTEAFF

d_call: .
v_call: TRBV7-2
j_call: TRBJ1-5
clone_size: many
cdr3_nt: TGTGCCAGCAGCTTTAAGGCCTCAGGCGACCAGCCCCAGCATTTT
cdr3_aa: CASSFKASGDQPQHF

d_call: .
v_call: TRBV12-3/TRBV12-4
j_call: TRBJ2-7
clone_size: many
cdr3_nt: TGTGCCAGCAGTTTCGGACGTACGGTGTACGAGCAGTACTTC
cdr3_aa: CASSFGRTVYEQYF

d_call: .
v_call: TRBV28
j_call: TRBJ2-7
clone_size: many
cdr3_nt: TGTGCCAGCGCTGGTTCCGGGACCATCTACGAGCAGTACTTC
cdr3_aa: CASAGSGTIYEQYF

d_call: .
v_call: TRBV12-3/TRBV12-4
j_call: TRBJ2-1
clone_size: many
cdr3_nt: TGTGCCAGCACTAGTCAAGGCTCCAGCTCCTACAATGAGCAGTTCTTC
cdr3_aa: CASTSQGSSSYNEQFF

d_call: .
v_call: TRBV28
j_call: TRBJ1-5
clone_size: .
cdr3_nt: TGTGCCAGCAGTTTAAGACAGGATCATTTTAGCAATCAGCCCCAGCATTTT
cdr3_aa: CASSLRQDHFSNQPQHF

d_call: TRBD2
v_call: TRBV20-1
j_call: TRBJ2-1
clone_size: .
cdr3_nt: TGCAGTGCTGCTAGCGGGAGGCACGGGGATGAGCAGTTCTTC
cdr3_aa: CSAASGRHGDEQFF

d_call: TRBD1
v_call: TRBV12-5
j_call: TRBJ2-7
clone_size: many
cdr3_nt: TGTGCTAGTGGCTCCGGGACAGGAGAGAAGTACTTC
cdr3_aa: CASGSGTGEKYF

d_call: .
v_call: TRBV18
j_call: TRBJ1-5
clone_size: many
cdr3_nt: TGTGCCAGCTCACCACTTCGGGGCAATAGCAATCAGCCCCAGCATTTT
cdr3_aa: CASSPLRGNSNQPQHF

d_call: .
v_call: TRBV10-3
j_call: TRBJ2-5
clone_size: many
cdr3_nt: TGTGCCATCAGACAAGGGAGTCAGGCCCCCCAAGAGACCCAGTACTTC
cdr3_aa: CAIRQGSQAPQETQYF

d_call: .
v_call: TRBV12-3/TRBV12-4
j_call: TRBJ1-2
clone_size: many
cdr3_nt: TGTGCCAGCACCTTATTCCCGGGGGGCTACACCTTC
cdr3_aa: CASTLFPGGYTF

d_call: TRBD2
v_call: TRBV7-3
j_call: TRBJ2-3
clone_size: many
cdr3_nt: TGTGCCAGCAGCTCCGGGGGGGTGGATACGCAGTATTTT
cdr3_aa: CASSSGGVDTQYF

d_call: .
v_call: TRBV28
j_call: TRBJ1-4
clone_size: few
cdr3_nt: TGTGCCAGCAGTTTATTTTCCGGTGAAAAACTGTTTTTT
cdr3_aa: CASSLFSGEKLFF

d_call: TRBD1
v_call: TRBV2
j_call: TRBJ1-5
clone_size: few
cdr3_nt: TGTGCCAGCAGTGGACAACCGGGACAGGGGGCGACGAGCAATCAGCCCCAGCATTTT
cdr3_aa: CASSGQPGQGATSNQPQHF

d_call: .
v_call: TRBV7-3
j_call: TRBJ2-2
clone_size: .
cdr3_nt: TGTGCCAGCAGCTTAATCCTTGGGGGGCCCGGGGAGCTGTTTTTT
cdr3_aa: CASSLILGGPGELFF

d_call: .
v_call: TRBV5-6
j_call: TRBJ2-6
clone_size: many
cdr3_nt: TGTGCCAGCACTCGGGGACTTACGTCGACTGGGGCCAACGTCCTGACTTTC
cdr3_aa: CASTRGLTSTGANVLTF

d_call: .
v_call: TRBV6-5
j_call: TRBJ1-4
clone_size: few
cdr3_nt: TGTGCCAGCAGTCCGGACGGGTTGAGGACTAATGAAAAACTGTTTTTT
cdr3_aa: CASSPDGLRTNEKLFF

d_call: TRBD1
v_call: TRBV7-9
j_call: TRBJ1-1
clone_size: many
cdr3_nt: TGTGCCAGCAGCCGGGACAGGGGGGTCACTGAAGCTTTCTTT
cdr3_aa: CASSRDRGVTEAFF